The next 18 T cell receptor beta chains were all read from a single sample in a study of regulatory T cells in long-lasting Graves disease. Construction of TCR beta libraries relied on iRepertoire HTBI primers and on Arm-PCR targeting CDR3 regions. Using its own MiXCR run on the multiplex PCR reads, TCRdb lists one record per CDR3 protein. The table includes about 520,000 distinct CDR3 sequences, around 13% detected once. Time point meaning: newly diagnosed GD, antithyroid drugs for less than 3 months. The authors made the TCR library using RNA they extracted from PBMCs. Separately, the same data were catalogued under a study of T cells in Graves' hyperthyroidism and ophthalmopathy.

Specimen: peripheral blood mononuclear cells (PBMCs), collected at new diagnosis, from a patient treated with antithyroid drugs. These receptors were taken from a woman in her twenties or thirties with Graves disease.

The table lists this clonotype with a few counts. The CDR3 bases are TGTGCCAGCAGCACAAGACAAGGGTCCCCGAACACTGAAGCTTTCTTT. Its protein product is CASSTRQGSPNTEAFF. The chain joins TRBV3-1 to TRBJ1-1; D not resolved. This CDR3 contains 16 residues. Germline V lookup: CDR1 LGHDT, CDR2 YNNKEL (reference sequence). V lost 5 bases to trimming and J lost 1 base, with 17 bases between them.

In its sample, this clonotype was seen many times. The chain has TRBV27 and TRBJ1-2, with 7 bases lining up with TRBD1. This CDR3 is built from 16 residues. V trimming: 3 bases; J trimming: 6 bases; junction bases outside the gene matches: 13. The germline CDR1 and CDR2 sequences are MNHEY and SMNVEV (reference sequence). CDR3 sequence (DNA): TGTGCCAGCAGTTTTCTAGGGGTAGGGGGCGCAAATGGCTACACCTTC. It is translated as CASSFLGVGGANGYTF.

The chain combines TRBV2 with TRBJ2-1; 10 nucleotides match TRBD2. Germline CDR1 is SNHLY and CDR2 is FYNNEI. This CDR3 region has 16 residues. J gave up 6 bases and V 6 bases, and 11 bases lay outside the gene matches. In DNA form, the CDR3 reads TGTGCCAGCAGCCCCGATCCGGGACTAGCGATCAATGAGCAGTTCTTC. Protein product: CASSPDPGLAINEQFF. The whole variable domain, remainder taken from reference TRBV2 and TRBJ2-1, is EPEVTQTPSHQVTQMGQEVILRCVPISNHLYFYWYRQILGQKVEFLVSFYNNEISEKSEIFDDQFSVERPDGSNFTLKIRSTKLEDSAMYFCASSPDPGLAINEQFFGPGTRLTVL.

This clonotype was found many times. The V and J genes are TRBV20-1 and TRBJ2-5, with 8 bases identical to TRBD2. The CDR3 runs 15 residues. Germline values: CDR1 DFQATT, CDR2 SNEGSKA (reference sequence). Trimming took 5 bases from V and 3 from J; bases not matched to a gene: 11. The CDR3 is CSAGKGTRNKETQYF. The CDR3 DNA reads as TGCAGTGCTGGCAAAGGGACTAGGAATAAAGAGACCCAGTACTTC.

This clonotype showed up just a few times. The gene calls are TRBV12-3 or TRBV12-4 and TRBJ2-2; 11 bases align to TRBD1. This CDR3 contains 14 residues. V dropped 8 bases and J dropped 3; count of bases not matched to a gene: 2. The CDR3 DNA reads as TGTGCCAGCCGGGACAGGGGGTACACCGGGGAGCTGTTTTTT. It yields the protein CASRDRGYTGELFF.

This clonotype was seen at least ten times. The rearrangement joins TRBV27 to TRBJ1-5; D unclear. The CDR3 is 15 residues long. Germline V gene data show CDR1 as MNHEY and CDR2 as SMNVEV (reference sequence). The germline V and J ends were trimmed by 5 bases and 2 bases, with 13 bases remaining between them. CDR3 DNA sequence: TGTGCCAGCAGTCCCCGTTACGGGGGCAATCAGCCCCAGCATTTT. The encoded protein is CASSPRYGGNQPQHF.

This clonotype was recorded once. This may come from a read error, since a much larger clone is one base off. This chain uses TRBV28 with TRBJ1-2; 7 nucleotides agree with TRBD1. CDR1 and CDR2 (germline): MDHEN, SYDVKM. This CDR3 has 15 amino acids. As DNA, the CDR3 is TGTGCCAGCAGTTCCACCGCGGGGACAGACTATGGCTGCACCTTC. Residues: CASSSTAGTDYGCTF.

This clonotype showed up many times. This rearrangement joins TRBV7-9 to TRBJ1-3; D remains ambiguous. The CDR3 extends over 14 amino acids. The V gene lost 6 bases and the J gene lost 0 bases, with 9 bases spanning the gap. The germline CDR1 and CDR2 sequences are SEHNR and FQNEAQ (reference sequence). Here the CDR3 DNA reads TGTGCCAGCAGGCGGACGTCCTCTGGAAACACCATATATTTT. Residues: CASRRTSSGNTIYF.

This clonotype was counted ten times or more. The V gene is TRBV11-3, the J gene TRBJ2-1; 7 nucleotides match TRBD2. The CDR3 loop spans 14 amino acids. Germline-derived CDR1 and CDR2 are SGHNT and YENEEA. With V trimmed by 6 bases and J by 3 bases, 5 bases remained unmatched. The CDR3 bases are TGTGCCAGCAGTTTATCTAGCGGCTACAATGAGCAGTTCTTC. It translates to CASSLSSGYNEQFF.

The chain has TRBV2 and TRBJ1-4, with D tentatively TRBD1 (5 bases). Germline lookup yields CDR1 SNHLY and CDR2 FYNNEI. The length of the CDR3 is 15 residues. Trimming shortened V by 0 bases and J by 6 bases, and 11 bases separated the two germline ends. The CDR3, as DNA: TGTGCCAGCAGTGAAGCCCGGGGGGTGGATGAAAAACTGTTTTTT. This gives the protein CASSEARGVDEKLFF.

V usage is TRBV2 and J usage is TRBJ2-1, with D perhaps given as TRBD1 or TRBD2 (6 bases each). Trimming left V 7 bases short and J 10 bases short, with 17 bases between. The CDR3 is 13 amino acids. Germline CDR1 is SNHLY and CDR2 is FYNNEI. CDR3 DNA sequence: TGTGCCAGCACGGTGGGACGGGGGCAGGAGCAGTTCTTC. Its translation: CASTVGRGQEQFF.

This clonotype was recorded at least ten times. The chain is built from TRBV2 and TRBJ1-2; possible D gene TRBD1, 6 bases. The V end lost 4 bases, the J end lost 5 bases, and 17 bases lay between the germline ends. The CDR3 consists of 15 residues. The germline V gene encodes CDR1 SNHLY and CDR2 FYNNEI. Written as DNA, the CDR3 is TGTGCCAGCAGTGCTTGGGCAGGGGTTGGGTATGGCTACACCTTC. Residues: CASSAWAGVGYGYTF.

Only a few counts were recorded for this clonotype. V usage is TRBV20-1 and J usage is TRBJ1-2; the D gene is possibly TRBD1 (5 bases). CDR1 DFQATT and CDR2 SNEGSKA come from the germline V gene (reference sequence). The germline V and J ends were trimmed by 6 bases and 0 bases, with 17 bases remaining between them. The CDR3 spans 15 residues. The CDR3 region is CSATRTGTSNYGYTF. CDR3 nucleotides: TGCAGTGCCACTAGAACCGGGACTTCTAACTATGGCTACACCTTC.

This clonotype was found many times. The chain combines TRBV7-2 with TRBJ1-4; TRBD1 matches 7 bases. Germline V lookup: CDR1 SGHTA, CDR2 FQGNSA. This CDR3 has 17 amino acids. The V gene end was trimmed by 3 bases and the J gene end by 0 bases; junction bases not matched to a gene: 7. CDR3 DNA: TGTGCCAGCAGCTTGAGACAGGGCGATGCAACTAATGAAAAACTGTTTTTT. Residues: CASSLRQGDATNEKLFF.

This clonotype was detected many times. The chain is built from TRBV15 and TRBJ1-5; D gene ambiguous. The CDR3 length is 13 residues. The germline V and J ends were trimmed by 1 base and 6 bases, with 7 bases remaining between them. Germline values: CDR1 LNHNV, CDR2 YYDKDF (reference sequence). DNA of the CDR3: TGTGCCACCAGCAGAGGAGGCGTTCAGCCCCAGCATTTT. Translated, it gives CATSRGGVQPQHF.

The table lists this clonotype with many counts. The V gene is TRBV12-3 or TRBV12-4, the J gene TRBJ2-7; D remains ambiguous. V was clipped by 5 bases and J by 3 bases, with 5 bases between them. This CDR3 spans 11 amino acids. This chain's CDR3 is CASSQYYEQYF. As DNA, the CDR3 is TGTGCCAGCAGTCAATACTACGAGCAGTACTTC.

Many counts were recorded for this clonotype. The gene calls are TRBV2 and TRBJ2-4; the D gene could be TRBD1 or TRBD2 (5 bases each). Germline V gives CDR1 SNHLY, CDR2 FYNNEI. The CDR3 spans 13 residues. Trimming stripped 3 bases from V and 7 bases from J, with 10 bases between. As DNA, the CDR3 is TGTGCCAGCAGTGATGGGGGTTTGAACATTCAGTACTTC. It yields the protein CASSDGGLNIQYF.

The chain has TRBV6-2 or TRBV6-3 and TRBJ2-7; D not resolved. Germline values: CDR1 MNHEY, CDR2 SVGEGT. This CDR3 has 13 amino acids. V dropped 5 bases and J dropped 3 bases, with 11 bases sitting between them. In nucleotides, the CDR3 is TGTGCCAGCAGTGAAAGTCCTTACTACGAGCAGTACTTC. This translates into CASSESPYYEQYF.